What follows describes a single T cell receptor (beta chain). It lacks a known antigen. A junction end diverges from the germline sequence, so it may reflect a read error. This sample stems from a study of molecular identifiers for immune sequencing clone quantification (dated by TCRdb to between 2018 and 2020). Concerning the study at large: For a replicate experiment, RNA from approximately 20,000 or 98,000 naive CD8 T cells was divided into five aliquots, and four of the five aliquots were sequenced. This methods study used CD8 T cells to benchmark TCR RNA copy counting and molecular-identifier clustering-based TCR repertoire sequencing (MIDCIRS). The paper as a whole reports these results and caveats: In CMV-specific effector cells, over 97% of molecules were held by clones above 20 RNA copies, whereas under 1% of molecules were held by such clones in naive cells. About 3 recovered TCR RNA copies per cell were obtained by modeling, versus approximately 9 by digital PCR, implying a capture efficiency of about 30%. Spiked-in Jurkat TCR RNA equivalent to a single cell was reported to be detectable even among more than 900,000 naive CD8 T cells. When barcode sub-clustering was left out, chimeric consensus sequences inflated TCR diversity, with chimeras reaching as high as 47%. The sizes of highly expanded clones could end up underestimated when identical TCR molecules share a barcode. Spiked-in Jurkat TCR RNA (approximately 10 copies' worth), which is not part of the donor repertoire, was contained in the naive libraries.

Libraries of naive CD8 T cells were built from around 20,000 to 1,000,000 sorted cells, with 10%, 30% or 50% of the purified RNA used. Naive CD8 T cells were FACS-sorted as CD8+CD4-CCR7+CD45RA+ on a BD FACSAria II into RLT Plus buffer. To test detection sensitivity, Jurkat RNA equivalent to more than 8 TCR copies was spiked into samples of about 19,000-1,000,000 naive CD8 T cells. CD8 T cells were enriched with RosetteSep CD8+ T Cell Enrichment Cocktail and Ficoll-Paque, followed by ACK red cell lysis. Receptor libraries were prepared by PCR. The listed sequencing device is NextSeq 500. Bulk TCR libraries were prepared as previously described, using TCR primers listed in Table S5. Purification of total RNA was performed with the Qiagen AllPrep DNA/RNA kit. Before analysis, reads from multiple sequencing runs of the same library were pooled. The published analysis was carried out like this. Only reads with exact TCR constant sequence were kept, trimmed to 150 nt, and grouped by their 12-nt molecular barcodes. Reads inside each barcode group were sub-clustered using a 15% Levenshtein threshold, and a quality-weighted consensus sequence was constructed for each RNA molecule. Non-functional sequences were excluded, and lower-count sequences lying one edit away from another sequence were also excluded. Barcode sub-clusters with fewer than 20% of the maximum read count were removed, based on fitting two negative binomial distributions. TCRdb handled the public reads itself, with Q25 trimming in fastp and clone calling in MiXCR, and kept productive beta chains. Merged by CDR3 protein, the rows form single entries marked with the most common genes and DNA. The V and J calls and clone size come from TCRdb's table, not from the authors' own analysis. The sample table holds under 800,000 distinct CDR3 sequences, of which 25% were seen once. Around 0.78% of the sample rests with the top ten.

The CDR3 measures 12 amino acids from cysteine to phenylalanine. The CDR3 DNA has 36 bases and is translated from base 1. Sequences SNHLY (CDR1) and FYNNEI (CDR2) are obtained from the germline V gene. The specimen was naive CD8+ T cells from blood, with Jurkat cell RNA spiked in. What the cell subset or site label conveys for this sample: FACS-sorted CD8+CD4-CCR7+CD45RA+ naive T cells. This clonotype was obtained from a human donor in good health. Some libraries in this study had Jurkat cell RNA spiked in. The chain links TRBV2 with TRBJ2-5, with the D gene call left open. The CDR3 region reads CASSGLIETQCF. The sequenced DNA is TGTGCCAGCAGTGGGCTTATAGAGACCCAGTGCTTC.